The 26 T cell receptor beta chains reported below all come from one sample, sequenced in a study of identical twins (TCRdb year 2016). The library was made by 5' RACE. Reads for this sample came from an Illumina HiSeq 2000. Using fastp trimming at Q25 and MiXCR clonotype assembly, TCRdb reanalyzed the public sequencing data and kept in-frame beta chains. Each CDR3 protein appears once, grouped with its most common genes and DNA. The sample profile shows approximately 190,000 distinct CDR3 sequences; around 15% of them were found once. Over 35% of the sample lies in the top ten. The same sample was also used in a study of T cells expressing NK-cell markers.

The sequenced material came from CD8+ T cells sorted from blood. These TCRs come from a woman aged 18-35 years in good health.

Details on this clonotype: A much larger clone lies a single base off, so this may be a read error. The chain has TRBV6-2 or TRBV6-3 and TRBJ2-7; D call uncertain. This CDR3 spans 11 amino acids. The germline CDR1 and CDR2 sequences are MNHEY and SVGEGT. The ends were cut back, 2 bases at V and 5 bases at J, with 4 bases in the middle. The CDR3 here is CASSYTNEQYF. The DNA of the CDR3 is TGTGCCAGCAGTTACACCAACGAGCAGTACTTC.

The chain employs TRBV7-9 and TRBJ1-1, with a possible D match to TRBD1 (6 bases). CDR3 length equals 17 residues. The germline V and J ends were trimmed by 3 bases and 1 base, with 18 bases remaining between them. Germline V gives CDR1 SEHNR, CDR2 FQNEAQ (reference sequence). As DNA, the CDR3 is TGTGCCAGCAGCTTCTATCCTACAGGGTATACGAACACTGAAGCTTTCTTT. It specifies CASSFYPTGYTNTEAFF.

J is TRBJ2-2 and V is TRBV7-9, with TRBD2 matching 13 bases. J gave up 6 bases and V 7 bases, and 5 bases lay outside the gene matches. This CDR3 region has 15 residues. In germline, CDR1 is SEHNR, CDR2 FQNEAQ (reference sequence). The CDR3 here is CASTPLAGGPGELFF. The CDR3 region has the DNA TGTGCCAGCACTCCACTAGCGGGAGGGCCCGGGGAGCTGTTTTTT.

The chain recombines TRBV12-3 or TRBV12-4 with TRBJ2-7; D possibly matches TRBD1 or TRBD2 (6 bases each). This CDR3 contains 16 residues. V gave up 6 bases and J gave up 3 bases, with 21 bases separating them. The DNA for the CDR3 is TGTGCCAGCAGGTTGGGATGGGGGGCCTCGGGCTACGAGCAGTACTTC. Protein product: CASRLGWGASGYEQYF.

The chain recombines TRBV27 with TRBJ2-7; D is unresolved. This CDR3 is built from 14 residues. Germline CDR1 MNHEY, CDR2 SMNVEV (reference sequence). The V and J ends lost 2 bases and 2 bases respectively, with 10 bases between them. The chain's CDR3 is CASSLTPLAYEQYF. DNA for the CDR3: TGTGCCAGCAGTTTAACCCCTTTGGCCTACGAGCAGTACTTC.

This clonotype was recorded at least ten times. The V call is TRBV12-3 or TRBV12-4, the J call TRBJ2-7; TRBD1 might be the D (6 bases). Trimming removed 6 bases at V and 5 bases at J, with 11 bases between. The CDR3 is 12 amino acids. This chain's CDR3 is CASSPTGDEQYF. Written as DNA, the CDR3 is TGTGCCAGCAGCCCGACAGGCGACGAGCAGTACTTC.

This rearrangement joins TRBV9 to TRBJ2-6; a weak D match, TRBD1 (5 bases). With 4 bases removed from V and 8 bases from J, the gap between germline ends came to 16 bases. The length of the CDR3 is 15 residues. Germline V gene lookup returns CDR1 SGDLS and CDR2 YYNGEE. CDR3 nucleotide sequence: TGTGCCAGCAGCCCCTACTCGACAGAAACCAACGTCCTGACTTTC. Its translation is CASSPYSTETNVLTF.

This clonotype was observed at least ten times. The genes are TRBV10-2 and TRBJ2-7; maybe TRBD1 (6 bases). Between the trimmed V and J ends, which lost 5 bases and 4 bases, there was a span of 18 bases. This CDR3 spans 15 amino acids. Per germline, CDR1 WSHSY and CDR2 SAAADI. CDR3 sequence (DNA): TGCGCCAGCAGTCCCTTGGGGGCCCACCTTTACGAGCAGTACTTC. Its translation: CASSPLGAHLYEQYF.

At least ten counts were recorded for this clonotype. The J gene is TRBJ1-4, the V gene TRBV12-3 or TRBV12-4; no definite D call. The CDR3 is made up of 14 amino acids. With 6 bases removed from V and 5 bases from J, the gap between germline ends came to 13 bases. The CDR3 bases are TGTGCCAGCAGACCCCGGGCCAGAAATGAAAAACTGTTTTTT. It is translated as CASRPRARNEKLFF.

V gene TRBV9 combines with J gene TRBJ2-1; a possible D gene is TRBD2 (7 bases). The CDR3 runs to 18 residues. V was pared by 3 bases and J by 10 bases, with 29 bases between. The V gene's germline CDR1 is SGDLS and CDR2 YYNGEE. CDR3 sequence: CASSGPLGSQREGGEQFF. The CDR3 nucleotides read TGTGCCAGCAGCGGCCCCTTGGGATCCCAGCGGGAAGGGGGAGAGCAGTTCTTC.

The V call is TRBV6-6, the J call TRBJ1-2; TRBD1 matches at 9 bases. The V and J ends lost 4 bases and 8 bases, in that order; junction bases with no gene match: 5. CDR1 is MNHNY and CDR2 is SVGAGI in the germline V gene (reference sequence). This CDR3 has 13 residues. CDR3 amino acids: CASSSGQGNGYTF. The CDR3 DNA reads as TGTGCCAGCAGTTCGGGACAGGGAAACGGCTACACCTTC.

The chain uses TRBV12-3 or TRBV12-4 and TRBJ1-1; TRBD1 agrees at 7 bases. Losses at the gene ends were 10 bases for V and 7 bases for J; bases not matched to a gene: 6. The CDR3 length is 11 residues. This CDR3 reads CAIVDRHEAFF. Written as DNA, the CDR3 is TGTGCCATCGTGGACAGGCATGAAGCTTTCTTT.

The rearrangement uses TRBV7-6 and TRBJ2-7; 8 bases are shared with TRBD1. There are 12 residues in the CDR3. Trimming at V came to 4 bases and at J to 7 bases, leaving 3 bases not matched to a gene. Germline CDR1 and CDR2: SGHVS and FNYEAQ. For the CDR3, the DNA is TGTGCCAGCAGCTCGGGGACAGGAGAGCAGTACTTC. This codes for CASSSGTGEQYF.

The chain uses TRBV12-3 or TRBV12-4 and TRBJ2-7, with 7 positions matching TRBD1. V gave up 7 bases and J gave up 0 bases; unmatched junction bases: 9. The CDR3 consists of 15 residues. CDR3 sequence reads: CASTLAGTASYEQYF. The CDR3 DNA reads TGTGCCAGCACCCTGGCCGGGACAGCCTCCTACGAGCAGTACTTC.

CDR3 in DNA: TGTGCCAGCAGTGAAGCCGGGACAGGGGACGAGCAGTACTTC. Encoded protein: CASSEAGTGDEQYF. The V and J genes are TRBV2 and TRBJ2-7; 10 positions agree with TRBD1. With 0 bases clipped from V and 5 bases from J, the junction kept 1 base outside the gene matches. The germline V gene has CDR1 SNHLY and CDR2 FYNNEI. The CDR3 consists of 14 residues.

The CDR3: CASSLGQASTDTQYF. As DNA, the CDR3 is TGTGCCAGCAGCCTTGGACAGGCCAGCACAGATACGCAGTATTTT. The rearrangement joins TRBV7-9 to TRBJ2-3; 7 bases match TRBD1. The CDR3 runs 15 residues. Trimming at V came to 5 bases and at J to 0 bases, leaving 5 bases not matched to a gene. Germline lookup yields CDR1 SEHNR and CDR2 FQNEAQ (reference sequence).

Ten or more counts support this clonotype. This rearrangement joins TRBV6-4 to TRBJ1-6; no clear D gene. V dropped 0 bases and J dropped 7 bases, with 4 bases sitting between them. This CDR3 region has 13 residues. Germline CDR1 and CDR2: MRHNA and SNTAGT. The CDR3 loop reads CASSDSANSPLHF. The DNA of the CDR3 is TGTGCCAGCAGTGACTCGGCAAATTCACCCCTCCACTTT.

This clonotype was counted between two and nine times. A read error may produce the germline difference seen at one junction end. This chain connects TRBV6-1 to TRBJ1-1, with D hard to call. This CDR3 spans 13 amino acids. Germline CDR1 MNHNS, CDR2 SASEGT. The CDR3 DNA is TGTGCCAGCAATGAAGTGATGGGCACTGAAGCTTTCTTT. Its protein product is CASNEVMGTEAFF.

This clonotype occurred a few times. J is TRBJ1-2 and V is TRBV27; no clear D gene. The V end lost 0 bases, the J end lost 3 bases, and 11 bases lay between the germline ends. From germline, CDR1 is MNHEY and CDR2 SMNVEV (reference sequence). The CDR3 loop spans 15 amino acids. The CDR3 reads CASSLSREAYYGYTF. CDR3 bases: TGTGCCAGCAGTTTATCTAGAGAGGCCTACTATGGCTACACCTTC.

This clonotype was counted a few times. The chain uses TRBV12-3 or TRBV12-4 and TRBJ1-1; tentative D call: TRBD1 (6 bases). The V and J ends lost 7 bases and 0 bases respectively, with 12 bases between them. This CDR3 has 14 amino acids. In DNA, the CDR3 is TGTGCCAGCATTACAGGGCTTCTGAACACTGAAGCTTTCTTT. Translation gives CASITGLLNTEAFF.

This clonotype turned up a few times. The chain is built from TRBV13 and TRBJ2-7; 7 positions agree with TRBD1. V lost 5 bases, J lost 13 bases, and 11 bases stayed unmatched. The V gene's germline CDR1 is PRHDT and CDR2 FYEKMQ (reference sequence). The CDR3 has 12 amino acids. CDR3 in amino acids: CASSLADRAPYF. The CDR3, as DNA: TGTGCCAGCAGCCTTGCTGACAGGGCCCCATACTTC.

As DNA, the CDR3 is TGTGCCAGCAGCTTAGGCAAGGGGCTTCAGCCCCAGCATTTT. This sequence encodes CASSLGKGLQPQHF. The rearrangement joins TRBV13 to TRBJ1-5; maybe TRBD1 (5 bases). The CDR3 covers 14 residues. The V gene lost 0 bases and the J gene lost 6 bases, with 9 bases spanning the gap. Looked up from germline, CDR1 is PRHDT and CDR2 is FYEKMQ (reference sequence).

This clonotype showed up many times. The gene calls are TRBV12-3 or TRBV12-4 and TRBJ2-3; TRBD2 might be the D (5 bases). The CDR3 sequence is 15 residues long. V lost 6 bases to trimming and J lost 1 base, with 14 bases between them. CDR3 amino acids: CASSGGFAGTDTQYF. CDR3 sequence (DNA): TGTGCCAGCAGCGGCGGGTTTGCGGGCACAGATACGCAGTATTTT.

This clonotype was seen a few times. V gene TRBV5-1 combines with J gene TRBJ2-7, with D unresolved. Germline-derived CDR1 and CDR2 are SGHRS and YFSETQ. This CDR3 has 14 residues. Trimming stripped 3 bases from V and 3 bases from J, with 13 bases between. The CDR3 protein is CASSSEMGFYEQYF. The CDR3 region has the DNA TGCGCCAGCAGCTCGGAGATGGGGTTCTACGAGCAGTACTTC.

This clonotype was recorded a few times. The rearrangement uses TRBV12-3 or TRBV12-4 and TRBJ1-1, with D possibly matching TRBD1 (6 bases). The CDR3 covers 14 residues. Trimming removed 3 bases from V and 7 bases from J, with 15 bases in between. The DNA for the CDR3 is TGTGCCAGCAGTTTCCTTAAGGGAGGGGGTGAAGCTTTCTTT. Protein product: CASSFLKGGGEAFF.

The chain joins TRBV11-3 to TRBJ1-6; 8 bases line up with TRBD1. This CDR3 is built from 14 residues. Germline values: CDR1 SGHNT, CDR2 YENEEA. V shed 6 bases, J shed 11 bases, and the junction held 9 bases outside the gene matches. In nucleotides, the CDR3 is TGTGCCAGCAGTCAACGACAGGGGAAGGCACCCCTCCACTTT. Its protein product is CASSQRQGKAPLHF.